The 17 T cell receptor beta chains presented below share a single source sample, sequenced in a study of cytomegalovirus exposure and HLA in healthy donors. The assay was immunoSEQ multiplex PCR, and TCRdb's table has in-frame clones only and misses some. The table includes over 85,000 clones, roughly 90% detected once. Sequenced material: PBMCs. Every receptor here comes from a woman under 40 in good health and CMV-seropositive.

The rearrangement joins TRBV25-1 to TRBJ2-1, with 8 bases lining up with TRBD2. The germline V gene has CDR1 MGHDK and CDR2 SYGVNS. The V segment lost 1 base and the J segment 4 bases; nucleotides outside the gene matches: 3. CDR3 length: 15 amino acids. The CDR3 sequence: CASSEWLAGYNEQFF. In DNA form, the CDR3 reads TGTGCCAGCAGTGAATGGCTAGCGGGTTACAATGAGCAGTTCTTC.

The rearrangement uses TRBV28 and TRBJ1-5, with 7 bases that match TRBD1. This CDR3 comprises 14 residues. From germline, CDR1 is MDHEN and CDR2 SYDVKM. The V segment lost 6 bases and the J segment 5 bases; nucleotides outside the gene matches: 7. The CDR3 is CASSPGQEHQPQHF. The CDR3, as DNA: TGTGCCAGCAGCCCCGGACAGGAGCATCAGCCCCAGCATTTT.

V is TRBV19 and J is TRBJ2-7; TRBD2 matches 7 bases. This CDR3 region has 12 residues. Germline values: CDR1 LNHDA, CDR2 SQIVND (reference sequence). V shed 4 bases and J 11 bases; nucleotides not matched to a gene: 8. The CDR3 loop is CASSTLGGSEYF. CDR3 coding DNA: TGTGCCAGTAGTACCTTGGGGGGGTCCGAGTACTTC. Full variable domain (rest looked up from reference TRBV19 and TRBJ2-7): DGGITQSPKYLFRKEGQNVTLSCEQNLNHDAMYWYRQDPGQGLRLIYYSQIVNDFQKGDIAEGYSVSREKKESFPLTVTSAQKNPTAFYLCASSTLGGSEYFGPGTRLTVT.

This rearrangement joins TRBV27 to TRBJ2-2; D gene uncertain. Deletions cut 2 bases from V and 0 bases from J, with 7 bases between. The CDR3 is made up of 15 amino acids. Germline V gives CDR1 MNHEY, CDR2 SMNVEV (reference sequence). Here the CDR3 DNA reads TGTGCCAGCAGTTTAAGCGCCGCGAACACCGGGGAGCTGTTTTTT. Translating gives CASSLSAANTGELFF.

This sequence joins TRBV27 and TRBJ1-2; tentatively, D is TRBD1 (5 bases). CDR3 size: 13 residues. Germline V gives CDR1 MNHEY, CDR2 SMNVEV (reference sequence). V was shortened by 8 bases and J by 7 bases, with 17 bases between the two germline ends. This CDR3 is CASWRGGAGGYTF. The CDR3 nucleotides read TGTGCCAGCTGGAGGGGAGGGGCGGGTGGCTACACCTTC.

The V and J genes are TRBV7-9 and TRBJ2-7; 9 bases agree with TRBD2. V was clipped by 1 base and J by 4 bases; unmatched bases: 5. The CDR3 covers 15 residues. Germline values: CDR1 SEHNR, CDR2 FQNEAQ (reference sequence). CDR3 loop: CASSLGGSGGYEQYF. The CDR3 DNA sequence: TGTGCCAGCAGCTTAGGGGGTAGCGGGGGTTACGAGCAGTACTTC. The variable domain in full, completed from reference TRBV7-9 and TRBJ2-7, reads DTGVSQNPRHKITKRGQNVTFRCDPISEHNRLYWYRQTLGQGPEFLTYFQNEAQLEKSRLLSDRFSAERPKGSFSTLEIQRTEQGDSAMYLCASSLGGSGGYEQYFGPGTRLTVT.

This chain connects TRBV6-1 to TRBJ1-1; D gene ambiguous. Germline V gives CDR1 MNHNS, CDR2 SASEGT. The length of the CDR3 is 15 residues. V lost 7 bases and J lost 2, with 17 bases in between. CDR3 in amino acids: CASTLLRVGNTEAFF. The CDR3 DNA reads TGTGCCAGCACTCTGTTGAGGGTCGGAAACACTGAAGCTTTCTTT.

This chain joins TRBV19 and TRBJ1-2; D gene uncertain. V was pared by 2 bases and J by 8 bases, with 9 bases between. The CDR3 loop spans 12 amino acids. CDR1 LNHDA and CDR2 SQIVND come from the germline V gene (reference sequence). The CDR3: CASSIKNRGYTF. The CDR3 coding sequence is TGTGCCAGTAGTATAAAGAACAGAGGCTACACCTTC.

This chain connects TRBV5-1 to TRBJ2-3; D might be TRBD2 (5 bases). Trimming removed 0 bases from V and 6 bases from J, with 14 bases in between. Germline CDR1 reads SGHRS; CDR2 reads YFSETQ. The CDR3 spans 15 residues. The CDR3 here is CASSLAGRDLDTQYF. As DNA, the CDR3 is TGCGCCAGCAGCTTGGCCGGTCGGGATTTGGATACGCAGTATTTT.

CDR3 residues: CSVEVEAGYGYTF. As DNA, the CDR3 is TGCAGCGTTGAAGTGGAGGCCGGTTATGGCTACACCTTC. This chain connects TRBV29-1 to TRBJ1-2; D is uncertain. Germline loops: CDR1 SQVTM, CDR2 ANQGSEA. Trimming removed 1 base from V and 5 bases from J, with 11 bases in between. This CDR3 is built from 13 residues.

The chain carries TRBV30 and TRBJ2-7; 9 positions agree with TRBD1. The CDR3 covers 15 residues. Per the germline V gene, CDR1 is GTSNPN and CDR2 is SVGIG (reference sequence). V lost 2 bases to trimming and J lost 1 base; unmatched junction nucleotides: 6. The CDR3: CAWSLTGTGSYEQYF. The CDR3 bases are TGTGCCTGGAGTCTTACCGGGACAGGGTCCTACGAGCAGTACTTC. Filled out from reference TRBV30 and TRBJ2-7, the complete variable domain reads SQTIHQWPATLVQPVGSPLSLECTVEGTSNPNLYWYRQAAGRGLQLLFYSVGIGQISSEVPQNLSASRPQDRQFILSSKKLLLSDSGFYLCAWSLTGTGSYEQYFGPGTRLTVT.

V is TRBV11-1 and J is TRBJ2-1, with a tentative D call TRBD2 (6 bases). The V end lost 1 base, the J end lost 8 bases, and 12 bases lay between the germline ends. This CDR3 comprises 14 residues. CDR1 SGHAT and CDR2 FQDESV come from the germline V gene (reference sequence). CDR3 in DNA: TGTGCCAGCAGCTTAGTTGGTTGGGGGGATGAGCAGTTCTTC. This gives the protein CASSLVGWGDEQFF. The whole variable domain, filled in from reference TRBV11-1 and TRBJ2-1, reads EAEVAQSPRYKITEKSQAVAFWCDPISGHATLYWYRQILGQGPELLVQFQDESVVDDSQLPKDRFSAERLKGVDSTLKIQPAELGDSAMYLCASSLVGWGDEQFFGPGTRLTVL.

The CDR3 region has the DNA TGTGCCAGCAGCTTAGGCGGACAGGAGAGTCAAGAGACCCAGTACTTC. It translates to CASSLGGQESQETQYF. The chain combines TRBV7-9 with TRBJ2-5, with 7 bases identical to TRBD1. Trimming removed 1 base from V and 2 bases from J; junction bases left unmatched: 7. The CDR3 has 16 residues. Germline assignment: CDR1 SEHNR and CDR2 FQNEAQ (reference sequence).

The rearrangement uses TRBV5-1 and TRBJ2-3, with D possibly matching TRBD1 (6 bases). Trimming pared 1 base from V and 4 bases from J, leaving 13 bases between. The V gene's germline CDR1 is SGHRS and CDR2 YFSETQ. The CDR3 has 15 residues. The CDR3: CASSLQGPPADTQYF. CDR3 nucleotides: TGCGCCAGCAGCTTGCAGGGGCCCCCCGCAGATACGCAGTATTTT.

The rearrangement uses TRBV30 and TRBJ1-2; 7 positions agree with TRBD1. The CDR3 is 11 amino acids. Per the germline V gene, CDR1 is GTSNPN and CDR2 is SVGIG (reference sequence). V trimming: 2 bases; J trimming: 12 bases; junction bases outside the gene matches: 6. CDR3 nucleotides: TGTGCCTGGAGTCCTACCGACAGGGACACCTTC. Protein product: CAWSPTDRDTF.

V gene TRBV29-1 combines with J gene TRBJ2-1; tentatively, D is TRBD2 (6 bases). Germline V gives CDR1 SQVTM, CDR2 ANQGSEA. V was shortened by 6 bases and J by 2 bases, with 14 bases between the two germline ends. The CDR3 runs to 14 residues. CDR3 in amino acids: CSVAGTATYNEQFF. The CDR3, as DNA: TGCAGCGTCGCGGGGACTGCCACCTACAATGAGCAGTTCTTC.

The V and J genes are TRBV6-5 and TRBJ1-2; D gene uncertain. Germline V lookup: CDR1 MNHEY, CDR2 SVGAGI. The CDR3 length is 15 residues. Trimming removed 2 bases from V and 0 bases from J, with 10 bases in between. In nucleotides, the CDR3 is TGTGCCAGCAGTTACGGACGGACTCCTAACTATGGCTACACCTTC. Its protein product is CASSYGRTPNYGYTF.